The sequence of this T cell receptor (beta chain) was determined in a study of T cells after posttransplantation cyclophosphamide. V lost 6 bases and J 0 bases, leaving 18 bases between the germline ends. Germline V CDR1 and CDR2: LNHNV, YYDKDF (reference sequence). This CDR3 has 18 residues. A marrow graft followed busulfan-fludarabine conditioning, with cyclophosphamide on days +3 and +4. Here immunoSEQ multiplex PCR was the method, and the copy in TCRdb shows in-frame clones only, minus some. The table lists 2,500 or so clones, with no singletons. Study-wide findings and caveats: Later blood repertoires were often dominated by clones from the donor CD8+ memory compartment. Tissue-infiltrating T cells from skin or gut overlapped little with blood T cells. Recipient CMV seropositivity and CMV reactivation strongly tracked TRB clonality.

In the case of this clone: No antigen is known for it.

This TCR derives from a female patient aged 50-59 years who received an allogeneic stem cell transplant from a related donor, was CMV-positive, and had no GVHD. The graft donor may have given rise to some T cells. The specimen was PBMCs, collected 32 days after allogeneic stem cell transplant with posttransplant cyclophosphamide. V is TRBV15 and J is TRBJ1-6; D is possibly TRBD1 (6 bases). The CDR3: CATSWDKSMSSYNSPLHF. The CDR3 bases are TGTGCCACCAGTTGGGACAAATCCATGAGCTCCTATAATTCACCCCTCCACTTT.